This T cell receptor beta chain was recorded in a study of shared clonotypes between healthy human individuals. The CDR3 contains 14 residues. CDR1 is SGHRS, CDR2 YFSETQ, per germline. The V end was cut by 3 bases, the J end by 3 bases, with 13 bases between. About this clone: Its antigen is still unknown.

Some 27,000 T cell genomes, or 200 ng DNA, went into the sorted-subset replicate PCRs. Assay used: immunoSEQ multiplex PCR; TCRdb lists only in-frame clones, some missing. The sample includes roughly 380,000 clones, around 96% of them seen just once. General study findings and limits: It was expected that sequencing depth would affect clonotype sharing among donors. Naive subsets generally had larger estimated richness than memory subsets.

The clonotype comes from a man aged 25-40 years in good health. V and J are TRBV5-1 and TRBJ2-7; tentatively, D is TRBD1 (5 bases). The sample taken for sequencing was memory CD8+ T cells sorted from blood. The subset denotes: CD45RO+ cells pooled with CCR7-negative TemRA cells. The CDR3 region is CASSSATEIYEQYF. The CDR3 region has the DNA TGCGCCAGCAGCTCGGCGACAGAAATCTACGAGCAGTACTTC.